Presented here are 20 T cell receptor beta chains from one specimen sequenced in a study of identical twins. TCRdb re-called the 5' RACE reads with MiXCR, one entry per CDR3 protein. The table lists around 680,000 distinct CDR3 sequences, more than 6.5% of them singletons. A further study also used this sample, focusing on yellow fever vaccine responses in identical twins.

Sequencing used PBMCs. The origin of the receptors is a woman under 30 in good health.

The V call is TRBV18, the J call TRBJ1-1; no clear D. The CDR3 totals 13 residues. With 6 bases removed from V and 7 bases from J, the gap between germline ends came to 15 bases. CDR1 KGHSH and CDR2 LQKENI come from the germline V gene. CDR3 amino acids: CASSPLSEVEAFF. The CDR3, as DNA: TGTGCCAGCTCCCCCCTGAGCGAGGTTGAAGCTTTCTTT.

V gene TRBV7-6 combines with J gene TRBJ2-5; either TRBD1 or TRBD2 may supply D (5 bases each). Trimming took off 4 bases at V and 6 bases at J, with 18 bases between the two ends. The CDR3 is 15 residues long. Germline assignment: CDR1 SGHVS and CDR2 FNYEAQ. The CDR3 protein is CASSSGALSGQTQYF. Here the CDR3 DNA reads TGTGCCAGCAGCTCTGGTGCCTTGTCGGGGCAGACCCAGTACTTC. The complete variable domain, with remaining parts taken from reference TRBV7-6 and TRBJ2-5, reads GAGVSQSPRYKVTKRGQDVALRCDPISGHVSLYWYRQALGQGPEFLTYFNYEAQQDKSGLPNDRFSAERPEGSISTLTIQRTEQRDSAMYRCASSSGALSGQTQYFGPGTRLLVL.

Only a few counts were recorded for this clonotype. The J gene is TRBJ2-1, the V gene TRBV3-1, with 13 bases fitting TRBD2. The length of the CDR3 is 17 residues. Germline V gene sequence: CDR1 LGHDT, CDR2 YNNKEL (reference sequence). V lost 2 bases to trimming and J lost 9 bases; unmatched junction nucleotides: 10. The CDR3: CASSQKQVGTSGAEQFF. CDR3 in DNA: TGTGCCAGCAGCCAAAAGCAGGTCGGGACTAGCGGGGCTGAGCAGTTCTTC.

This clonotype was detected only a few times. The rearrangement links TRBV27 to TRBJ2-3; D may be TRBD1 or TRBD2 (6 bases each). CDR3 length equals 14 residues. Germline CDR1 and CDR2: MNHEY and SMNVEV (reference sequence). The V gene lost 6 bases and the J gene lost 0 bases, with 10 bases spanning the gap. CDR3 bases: TGTGCCAGCAGGTCGGGGGCTAGCACAGATACGCAGTATTTT. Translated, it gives CASRSGASTDTQYF.

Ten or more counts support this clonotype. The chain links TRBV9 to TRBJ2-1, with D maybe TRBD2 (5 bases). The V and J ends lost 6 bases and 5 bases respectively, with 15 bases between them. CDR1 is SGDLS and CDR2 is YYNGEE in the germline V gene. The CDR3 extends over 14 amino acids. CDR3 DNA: TGTGCCAGCACCCGCGGCGTGGAGGACAATGAGCAGTTCTTC. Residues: CASTRGVEDNEQFF.

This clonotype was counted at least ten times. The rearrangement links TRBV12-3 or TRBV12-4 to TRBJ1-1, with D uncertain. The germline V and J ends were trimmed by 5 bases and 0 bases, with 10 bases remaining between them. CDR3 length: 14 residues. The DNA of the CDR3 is TGTGCCAGCAGTGGGGTCAACATGAACACTGAAGCTTTCTTT. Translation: CASSGVNMNTEAFF.

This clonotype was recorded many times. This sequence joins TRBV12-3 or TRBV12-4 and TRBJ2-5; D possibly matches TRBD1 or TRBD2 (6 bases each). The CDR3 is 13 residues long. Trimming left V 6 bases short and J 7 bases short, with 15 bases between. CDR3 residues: CASRIGGVGTQYF. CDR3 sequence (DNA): TGTGCCAGCAGGATCGGGGGCGTGGGGACCCAGTACTTC.

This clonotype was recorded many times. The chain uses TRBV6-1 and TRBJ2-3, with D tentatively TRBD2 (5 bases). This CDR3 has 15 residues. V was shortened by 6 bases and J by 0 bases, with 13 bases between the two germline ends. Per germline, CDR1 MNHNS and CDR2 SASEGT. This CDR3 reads CASSRTGSSTDTQYF. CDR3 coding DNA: TGTGCCAGCAGCAGGACGGGAAGTAGCACAGATACGCAGTATTTT.

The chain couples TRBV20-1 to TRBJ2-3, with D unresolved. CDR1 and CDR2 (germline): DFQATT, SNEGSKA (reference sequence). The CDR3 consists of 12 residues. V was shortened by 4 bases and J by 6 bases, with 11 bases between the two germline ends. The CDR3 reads CSAMPMRDTQYF. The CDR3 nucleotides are TGCAGTGCTATGCCCATGAGGGATACGCAGTATTTT.

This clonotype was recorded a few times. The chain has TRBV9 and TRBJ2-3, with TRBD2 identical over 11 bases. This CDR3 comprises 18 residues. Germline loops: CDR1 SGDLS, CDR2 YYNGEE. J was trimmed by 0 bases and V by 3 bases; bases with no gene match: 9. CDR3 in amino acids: CASSGPGTSGTSTDTQYF. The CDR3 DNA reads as TGTGCCAGCAGCGGACCCGGGACTAGCGGAACTAGCACAGATACGCAGTATTTT.

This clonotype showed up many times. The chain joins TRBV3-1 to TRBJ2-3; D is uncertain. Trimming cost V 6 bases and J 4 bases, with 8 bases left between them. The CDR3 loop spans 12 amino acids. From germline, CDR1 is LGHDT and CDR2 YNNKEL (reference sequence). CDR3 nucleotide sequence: TGTGCCAGCAGGTCTAAGGCAGATACGCAGTATTTT. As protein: CASRSKADTQYF.

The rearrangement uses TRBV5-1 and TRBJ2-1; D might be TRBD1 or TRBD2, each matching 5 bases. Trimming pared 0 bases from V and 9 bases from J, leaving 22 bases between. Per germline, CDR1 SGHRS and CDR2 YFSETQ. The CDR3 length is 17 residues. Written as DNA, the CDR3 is TGCGCCAGCAGCTTGGGGGTCGGGGCAGGGTGGCGAGGTGAGCAGTTCTTC. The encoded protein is CASSLGVGAGWRGEQFF.

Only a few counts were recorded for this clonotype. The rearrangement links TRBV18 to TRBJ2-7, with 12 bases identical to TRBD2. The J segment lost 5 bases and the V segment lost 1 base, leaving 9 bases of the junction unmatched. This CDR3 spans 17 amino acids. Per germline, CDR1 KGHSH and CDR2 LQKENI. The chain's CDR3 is CASSPRPSGGAEDEQYF. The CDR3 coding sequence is TGTGCCAGCTCACCACGGCCTAGCGGGGGGGCAGAGGACGAGCAGTACTTC.

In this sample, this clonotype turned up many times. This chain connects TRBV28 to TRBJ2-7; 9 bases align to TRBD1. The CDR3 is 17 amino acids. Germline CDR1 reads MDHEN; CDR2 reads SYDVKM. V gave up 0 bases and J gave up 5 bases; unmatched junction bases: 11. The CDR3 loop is CASSLWGETGGVDEQYF. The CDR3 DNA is TGTGCCAGCAGTTTATGGGGGGAGACAGGGGGAGTCGACGAGCAGTACTTC.

CDR3 DNA sequence: TGTGCCACTCTAGCGGACTTAAACAATGAGCAGTTCTTC. Its protein product is CATLADLNNEQFF. The chain carries TRBV10-3 and TRBJ2-1, with 7 bases matching TRBD2. This CDR3 region has 13 residues. Germline assignment: CDR1 ENHRY and CDR2 SYGVKD. V shed 10 bases and J 5 bases; nucleotides not matched to a gene: 8.

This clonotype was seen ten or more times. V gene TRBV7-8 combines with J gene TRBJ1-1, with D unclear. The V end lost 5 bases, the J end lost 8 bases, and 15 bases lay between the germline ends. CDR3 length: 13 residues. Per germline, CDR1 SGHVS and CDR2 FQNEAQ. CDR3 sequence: CASSPGGLWEAFF. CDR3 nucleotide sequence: TGTGCCAGCAGCCCCGGCGGGTTATGGGAAGCTTTCTTT.

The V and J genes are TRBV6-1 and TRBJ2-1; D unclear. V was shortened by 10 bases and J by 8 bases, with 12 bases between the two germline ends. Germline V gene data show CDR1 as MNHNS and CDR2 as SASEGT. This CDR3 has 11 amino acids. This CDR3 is CATGPRYEQFF. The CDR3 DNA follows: TGTGCCACCGGGCCTAGATATGAGCAGTTCTTC.

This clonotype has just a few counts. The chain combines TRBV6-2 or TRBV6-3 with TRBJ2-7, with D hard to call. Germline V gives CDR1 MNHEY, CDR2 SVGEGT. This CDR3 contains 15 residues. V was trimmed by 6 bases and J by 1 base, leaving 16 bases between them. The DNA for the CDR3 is TGTGCCAGCAGCGATACAAGGTCCTTGTCCTACGAGCAGTACTTC. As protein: CASSDTRSLSYEQYF.

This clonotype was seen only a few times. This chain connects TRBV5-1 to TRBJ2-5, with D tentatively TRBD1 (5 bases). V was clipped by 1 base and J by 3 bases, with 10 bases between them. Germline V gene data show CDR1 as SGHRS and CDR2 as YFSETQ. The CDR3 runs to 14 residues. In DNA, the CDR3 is TGCGCCAGCAGCTTGAGACAGCTCAAAGAGACCCAGTACTTC. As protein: CASSLRQLKETQYF.

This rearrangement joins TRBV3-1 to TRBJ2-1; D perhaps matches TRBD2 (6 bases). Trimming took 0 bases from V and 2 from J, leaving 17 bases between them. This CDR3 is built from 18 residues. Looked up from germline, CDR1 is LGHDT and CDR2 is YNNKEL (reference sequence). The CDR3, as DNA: TGTGCCAGCAGCCAAGAACGCTGGGGGGTAGCCCCCTACAATGAGCAGTTCTTC. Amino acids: CASSQERWGVAPYNEQFF.